This is a list of T cell receptor beta chains from one sample in a study of T-cell memory formation after mild COVID-19. TCRdb re-called the 5' RACE reads with MiXCR, one entry per CDR3 protein. The sample lists a few hundred thousand distinct CDR3 sequences, 14% occurring once. Sequencing was carried out using PBMCs or a T cell subset sorted from them (not recorded which). All receptors come from a man aged 18 to 30 who had mild COVID-19 (a few samples of this study predate the infection). Cell type and time point are not known. Both conserved end residues are part of each CDR3. The order of the fields is D gene, J gene, clone size, V gene, CDR3 DNA, CDR3 protein. The D gene is left open where the match is weak. The listing skips clone size in some rows; elsewhere it reads once, few, many or a size class.

D: .
J: TRBJ2-3
size: few
V: TRBV6-2/TRBV6-3
DNA: TGTGCCAGCAGTTCGGCAGGTCTAACAGATACGCAGTATTTT
CDR3: CASSSAGLTDTQYF

D: TRBD2
J: TRBJ2-1
size: few
V: TRBV7-3
DNA: TGTGCCAGCAGCCCTAGCGGGGGGAAATTCAATGAGCAGTTCTTC
CDR3: CASSPSGGKFNEQFF

D: .
J: TRBJ2-5
size: .
V: TRBV6-2/TRBV6-3
DNA: TGTGCCACACAGTTTTCGTACCAAGAGACCCAGTACTTC
CDR3: CATQFSYQETQYF

D: TRBD2
J: TRBJ2-5
size: few
V: TRBV7-8
DNA: TGTGCCAGCAGCCATCGGGCGGGAGGGGAGACCCAGTACTTC
CDR3: CASSHRAGGETQYF

D: TRBD2
J: TRBJ2-1
size: few
V: TRBV3-1
DNA: TGTGCCAGCAGCCAAGAGCGGCTAGCGGGGGCTATGATGAAGTTCTTC
CDR3: CASSQERLAGAMMKFF

D: .
J: TRBJ1-6
size: few
V: TRBV5-1
DNA: TGCGCCAGCAGCTTGGACCCAGGGGTCGGGTCACCCCTCCACTTT
CDR3: CASSLDPGVGSPLHF

D: .
J: TRBJ2-7
size: few
V: TRBV5-1
DNA: TGCGCCAGCAGCTTGTCGGGCAAATCCTACGAGCAGTACTTC
CDR3: CASSLSGKSYEQYF

D: .
J: TRBJ2-1
size: .
V: TRBV5-5
DNA: TGTGCCAGCAGGAGGGACACGAGTATCTACAATGAGCAGTTCTTC
CDR3: CASRRDTSIYNEQFF

D: .
J: TRBJ1-2
size: once
V: TRBV11-2
DNA: TGTGCCAGCAGCGCCGGGAGAGACTATGGCTACACCTTC
CDR3: CASSAGRDYGYTF

D: .
J: TRBJ2-3
size: .
V: TRBV11-3
DNA: TGTGCCAGCAGCCCGGTGGGGGCAGATACGCAGTATTTT
CDR3: CASSPVGADTQYF